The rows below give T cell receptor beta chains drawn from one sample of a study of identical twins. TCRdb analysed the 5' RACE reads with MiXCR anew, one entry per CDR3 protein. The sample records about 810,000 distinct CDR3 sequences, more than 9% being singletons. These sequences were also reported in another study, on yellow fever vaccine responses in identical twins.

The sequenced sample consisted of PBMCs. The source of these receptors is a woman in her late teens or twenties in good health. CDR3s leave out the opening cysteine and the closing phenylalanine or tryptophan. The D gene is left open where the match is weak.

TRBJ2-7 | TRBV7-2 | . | ASSTPGKTYEQY
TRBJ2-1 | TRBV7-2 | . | ASSNNRGRNEQF
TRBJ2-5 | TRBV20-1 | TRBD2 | SPLEAGGETQY
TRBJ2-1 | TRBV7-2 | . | ASSRHSPLAYNEQF
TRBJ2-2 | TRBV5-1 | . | ASSLKSSPGELF
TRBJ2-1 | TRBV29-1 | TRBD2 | SVEQAEYLGLAERYNEQF
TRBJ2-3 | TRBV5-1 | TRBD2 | ASSAEWTSGYTDTQY
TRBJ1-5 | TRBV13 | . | ASSLDGGRGNQPQH
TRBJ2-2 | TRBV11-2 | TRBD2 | ASSPGGIGTGELF
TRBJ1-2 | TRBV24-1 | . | ATSDERPYGYT
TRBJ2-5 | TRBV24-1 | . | ATSDRIQETQY
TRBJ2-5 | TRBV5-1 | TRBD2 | ASSLDRAGAGETQY
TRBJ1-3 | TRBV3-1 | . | ASTPNGGTSGNTIY
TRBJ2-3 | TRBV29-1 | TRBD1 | TGAQWDSSITDTQY
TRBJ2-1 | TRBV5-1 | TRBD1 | ASSPGQEVRNNEQF
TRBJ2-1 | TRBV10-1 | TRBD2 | ASSVRRERYNEQF
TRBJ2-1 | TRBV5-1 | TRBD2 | ASSTSGGGYNEQF
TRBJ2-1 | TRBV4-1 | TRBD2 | ASSQRRGAQSSYNEQF
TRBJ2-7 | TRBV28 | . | ASSFRKTGSYEQY
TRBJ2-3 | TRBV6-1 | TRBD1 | ASSRGQGWPDTQY
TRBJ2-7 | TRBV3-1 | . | ASSQAGLVEGEQY
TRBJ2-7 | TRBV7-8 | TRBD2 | ASTPLAGGESYEQY
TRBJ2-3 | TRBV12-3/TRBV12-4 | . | ASSQETRRSDTQY
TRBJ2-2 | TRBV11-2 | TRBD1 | ASNLEGATGELF
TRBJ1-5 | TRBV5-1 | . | ASSLWGGDQPQH
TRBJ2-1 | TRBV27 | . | ASSVRGRYNEQF
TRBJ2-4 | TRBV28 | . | ASRLMRGKNIQY
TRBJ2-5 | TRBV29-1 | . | SVGFETQY
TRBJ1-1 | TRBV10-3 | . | AIGWKENTEAF
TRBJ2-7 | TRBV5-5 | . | ASSFRDTYYEQY
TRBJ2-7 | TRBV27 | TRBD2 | ASTRAGGKYEQY
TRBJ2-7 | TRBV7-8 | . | ASSLGGVGSYEQY
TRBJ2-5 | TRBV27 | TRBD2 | ASSLGLAVGQETQY